The 7 T cell receptor beta chains listed next were all sequenced from one sample in a study of T cells in Graves' hyperthyroidism and ophthalmopathy. Amplified TCR beta CDR3 regions derived from RNA transcripts. With the HTBI primer set, the TCR CDR3 went through a first round of RT-PCR. One entry per CDR3 protein results from TCRdb running MiXCR on the multiplex PCR reads. The sample yields under 400,000 distinct CDR3 sequences, 15% to 19% seen once. The sequenced material came from blood. These receptors were collected from a woman aged 18-30 years with Graves' hyperthyroidism that later progressed to Graves' ophthalmopathy.

This clonotype was observed at least ten times. The chain recombines TRBV7-2 with TRBJ2-3; no clear D gene. This CDR3 is 14 amino acids long. Germline V gene lookup returns CDR1 SGHTA and CDR2 FQGNSA. Trimming shortened V by 8 bases and J by 0 bases, and 12 bases separated the two germline ends. CDR3 in DNA: TGTGCCAGCTCCATCGATACTAGCACAGATACGCAGTATTTT. As protein: CASSIDTSTDTQYF.

There are many counts of this clonotype. V usage is TRBV7-2 and J usage is TRBJ2-2; D gene uncertain. V lost 3 bases and J 7 bases, leaving 9 bases between the germline ends. The germline CDR1 and CDR2 sequences are SGHTA and FQGNSA. The CDR3 is 13 residues long. The CDR3 is CASSFQALGELFF. The DNA of the CDR3 is TGTGCCAGCAGCTTTCAGGCTCTCGGGGAGCTGTTTTTT. Full variable domain (missing parts from reference TRBV7-2 and TRBJ2-2): GAGVSQSPSNKVTEKGKDVELRCDPISGHTALYWYRQSLGQGLEFLIYFQGNSAPDKSGLPSDRFSAERTGGSVSTLTIQRTQQEDSAVYLCASSFQALGELFFGEGSRLTVL.

This clonotype came up many times. The CDR3 DNA reads TGTGCCAGCAGTTATGACGGTTACAATCAGCCCCAGCATTTT. It translates to CASSYDGYNQPQHF. The chain is built from TRBV7-2 and TRBJ1-5, with D uncertain. The CDR3 runs to 14 residues. Germline assignment: CDR1 SGHTA and CDR2 FQGNSA. Trimming removed 6 bases from V and 3 bases from J, with 12 bases in between.

Ten or more counts support this clonotype. CDR3 nucleotides: TGTGCCAGCAGCGCGAGGGGGCTTCATGGCTACACCTTC. Translating it yields CASSARGLHGYTF. The chain joins TRBV13 to TRBJ1-2, with 7 bases aligning to TRBD1. Germline loops: CDR1 PRHDT, CDR2 FYEKMQ (reference sequence). V was pared by 5 bases and J by 6 bases, with 6 bases of the junction left unmatched. There are 13 residues in the CDR3.

The chain couples TRBV20-1 to TRBJ2-5; D is possibly TRBD1 or TRBD2 (6 bases each). V shed 2 bases and J shed 3 bases, with 16 bases lying between them. CDR3 length: 15 amino acids. Germline V CDR1 and CDR2: DFQATT, SNEGSKA (reference sequence). The CDR3 coding sequence is TGCAGTGCTAGACAACAGGGCACGGGAGAAGAGACCCAGTACTTC. Its protein product is CSARQQGTGEETQYF.

This clonotype has at least ten counts. The J gene is TRBJ1-2, the V gene TRBV18; TRBD1 aligns across 10 bases. This CDR3 comprises 16 residues. From germline, CDR1 is KGHSH and CDR2 LQKENI. Unmatched junction bases numbered 11, after V lost 2 bases and J lost 8 bases. For the CDR3, the DNA is TGTGCCAGCTCACCAATGAGTCCGGGACAGGGGAAGGGCTACACCTTC. Its protein is CASSPMSPGQGKGYTF.

This clonotype was counted many times. This sequence joins TRBV28 and TRBJ1-4, with 11 bases fitting TRBD1. Germline assignment: CDR1 MDHEN and CDR2 SYDVKM. The CDR3 consists of 14 residues. V gave up 5 bases and J gave up 8 bases; unmatched junction bases: 4. CDR3 sequence: CASSGTGGWEKLFF. The CDR3 DNA sequence: TGTGCCAGCAGTGGGACAGGGGGGTGGGAAAAACTGTTTTTT.